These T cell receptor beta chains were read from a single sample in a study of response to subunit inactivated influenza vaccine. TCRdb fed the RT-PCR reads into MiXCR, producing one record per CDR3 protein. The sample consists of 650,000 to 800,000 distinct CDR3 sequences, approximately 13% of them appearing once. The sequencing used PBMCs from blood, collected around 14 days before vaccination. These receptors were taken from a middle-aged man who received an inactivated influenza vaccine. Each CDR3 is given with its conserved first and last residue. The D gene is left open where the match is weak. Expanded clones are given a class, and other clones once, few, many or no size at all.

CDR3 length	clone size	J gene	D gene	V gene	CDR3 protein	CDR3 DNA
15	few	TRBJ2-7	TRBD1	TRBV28	CASTRRGTGSHEQYF	TGTGCCAGCACTCGCAGGGGGACAGGGAGCCACGAGCAGTACTTC
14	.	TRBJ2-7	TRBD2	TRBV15	CATSWASGRTEQYF	TGTGCCACCAGCTGGGCTAGCGGGAGGACCGAGCAGTACTTC
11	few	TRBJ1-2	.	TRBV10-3	CAINSRDSYTF	TGTGCCATCAATTCCCGGGACAGCTACACCTTC
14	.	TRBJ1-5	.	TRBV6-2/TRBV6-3	CASRPGGSAQPQHF	TGTGCCAGCAGACCCGGGGGCTCAGCTCAGCCCCAGCATTTT
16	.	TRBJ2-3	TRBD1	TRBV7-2	CASSTPQGGGTYTQYF	TGTGCCAGCAGCACACCACAGGGGGGAGGAACATATACGCAGTATTTT
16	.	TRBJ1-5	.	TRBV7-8	CASSLVTARGNQPQHF	TGTGCCAGCAGCTTAGTCACCGCTAGGGGCAATCAGCCCCAGCATTTT
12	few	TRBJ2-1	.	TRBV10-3	CAISVVRNEQFF	TGTGCCATCAGTGTGGTTAGGAATGAGCAGTTCTTC
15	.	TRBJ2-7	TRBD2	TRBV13	CASSPRAGGSTREYF	TGTGCCAGCAGCCCCCGAGCGGGGGGATCTACGAGGGAGTACTTC
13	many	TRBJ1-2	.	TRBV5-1	CASRLAGNYGYTF	TGCGCCAGCAGGTTGGCAGGGAACTATGGCTACACCTTC
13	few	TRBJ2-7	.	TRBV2	CASSWAGVHEQYF	TGTGCCAGCAGTTGGGCAGGGGTCCACGAGCAGTACTTC
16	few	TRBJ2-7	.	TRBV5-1	CASSLFPGREIDEQYF	TGCGCCAGCAGCCTCTTCCCGGGCAGGGAAATCGACGAGCAGTACTTC